This T cell receptor (beta chain) is from a study of shared clonotypes between healthy human individuals. Regarding this clone: Additional DNA sequences in this sample encode the identical CDR3.

Germline V CDR1 and CDR2: SNHLY, FYNNEI. The length of the CDR3 is 12 residues. Trimming left V 4 bases short and J 4 bases short, with 5 bases between. Clones were read by immunoSEQ multiplex PCR, and TCRdb kept only the in-frame ones, dropping some. This table holds roughly 650,000 clones, 96% found once. Terminally differentiated effector memory CD45RA+ cells were excluded by CCR7 positive selection of CD45RO-negative cells. This sequence was found in a young woman in good health. Sample: naive CD8+ T cells sorted from blood. V and J are TRBV2 and TRBJ2-4, with D tentatively TRBD1 or TRBD2 (5 bases each). Written as DNA, the CDR3 is TGTGCCAGCAGTGGGGGGAAAAACATTCAGTACTTC. It specifies CASSGGKNIQYF.